The clone carrying this T cell receptor (beta chain) was seen only a few times. The antigen is not known. CDR1 is SGDLS and CDR2 is YYNGEE in the germline V gene. Germline trimming cut 2 bases from V and 2 bases from J; bases unmatched to any gene: 3. This CDR3 is 15 amino acids long. This record comes from a study of T-cell memory formation after mild COVID-19. About the research overall: Clusters of TCRs were largely donor specific. Study observations and caveats: The second-wave clones peaking on day 37 were not confirmed as SARS-CoV-2-specific.

One entry per CDR3 protein, called by TCRdb with MiXCR from the 5' RACE reads. The sample consists of 380,000 or so distinct CDR3 sequences, over 13% of them appearing once. Specimen: PBMCs or a T cell subset sorted from them (not recorded which). The TCR sequence derives from a man aged 18 to 29 who had mild COVID-19 (a few samples of this study predate the infection). Cell type and time point are not known. This chain joins TRBV9 and TRBJ2-7; the match to TRBD1 covers 11 bases. CDR3 loop: CASSVGTGGTYEQYF. The CDR3 region has the DNA TGTGCCAGCAGCGTCGGGACAGGGGGGACCTACGAGCAGTACTTC. The variable domain in full, completed from reference TRBV9 and TRBJ2-7, reads DSGVTQTPKHLITATGQRVTLRCSPRSGDLSVYWYQQSLDQGLQFLIQYYNGEERAKGNILERFSAQQFPDLHSELNLSSLELGDSALYFCASSVGTGGTYEQYFGPGTRLTVT.